These T cell receptor beta chains were read from a single sample in a study of blood T cell repertoires in COVID-19. Clones were sequenced by immunoSEQ multiplex PCR, and TCRdb holds only the in-frame ones, with some missing. This sample yields 200,000 to 250,000 clones, of which 75% to 90% are seen a single time; roughly 3.4% belongs to the top ten. The source material was PBMCs or T cells enriched from blood (not recorded which). Receptors were obtained from a woman between 40 and 50 years old with acute COVID-19. Both conserved end residues are part of each CDR3. A D gene is named only where the DNA matches it firmly. Clone size is stated in some rows and not others, as once, few, many or a class when expanded.

cdr3_length	v_call	d_call	clone_size	j_call	cdr3_aa	cdr3_nt
16	TRBV6-5	TRBD1	.	TRBJ1-1	CASSSLGQGQNTEAFF	TGTGCCAGCAGTTCCCTCGGACAGGGGCAGAACACTGAAGCTTTCTTT
12	TRBV9	.	.	TRBJ2-1	CASSDSSTEQFF	TGTGCCAGCAGCGATAGCAGTACTGAGCAGTTCTTC
14	TRBV18	.	.	TRBJ1-4	CASSPPTGSEKLFF	TGTGCCAGCTCACCACCGACCGGGAGTGAAAAACTGTTTTTT
17	TRBV11-2	.	.	TRBJ1-1	CASSLAWGEASYTEAFF	TGTGCCAGCAGCTTAGCTTGGGGCGAGGCGTCTTATACTGAAGCTTTCTTT
18	TRBV27	TRBD2	.	TRBJ2-1	CASSSRLLAGGANNEQFF	TGTGCCAGCAGTTCCCGTCTTTTAGCGGGGGGTGCTAACAATGAGCAGTTCTTC
12	TRBV7-2	.	.	TRBJ1-2	CASSKQNYGYTF	TGTGCCAGCAGCAAACAAAATTATGGCTACACCTTC
14	TRBV2	TRBD1	.	TRBJ1-2	CASSAGGANYGYTF	TGTGCCAGCAGTGCAGGGGGCGCTAACTATGGCTACACCTTC
15	TRBV28	TRBD1	.	TRBJ2-2	CASSFAGGNTGELFF	TGTGCCAGCAGTTTCGCAGGGGGGAACACCGGGGAGCTGTTTTTT
15	TRBV7-9	.	few	TRBJ2-2	CASSLRAVDTGELFF	TGTGCCAGCAGCTTGAGGGCTGTGGACACCGGGGAGCTGTTTTTT
17	TRBV4-3	.	.	TRBJ2-7	CASSQGEDISLPYEQYF	TGCGCCAGCAGCCAAGGAGAGGATATCAGTCTCCCCTACGAGCAGTACTTC
15	TRBV5-4	TRBD1	once	TRBJ2-1	CASSKGQGAGNEQFF	TGTGCCAGCAGCAAGGGCCAGGGGGCGGGGAATGAGCAGTTCTTC
13	TRBV30	.	.	TRBJ1-1	CAWNMGANTEAFF	TGTGCCTGGAATATGGGGGCGAACACTGAAGCTTTCTTT
11	TRBV29-1	.	.	TRBJ2-1	CSVESQNEQFF	TGCAGCGTTGAGTCCCAGAATGAGCAGTTCTTC
14	TRBV19	.	.	TRBJ1-2	CASSSQVVEYGYTF	TGTGCCAGTAGTTCTCAGGTAGTGGAATATGGCTACACCTTC
15	TRBV16	.	.	TRBJ1-5	CASSQGQGQGQPQHF	TGTGCCAGCAGCCAAGGGCAGGGGCAGGGGCAGCCCCAGCATTTT
16	TRBV3-1/TRBV3-2	.	.	TRBJ1-2	CASSQEGRGGAYGYTF	TGTGCCAGCAGCCAAGAAGGGCGGGGAGGGGCCTATGGCTACACCTTC
15	TRBV3-1/TRBV3-2	TRBD1	.	TRBJ2-2	CASSPGTGGTGELFF	TGTGCCAGCAGCCCCGGGACAGGGGGCACCGGGGAGCTGTTTTTT
21	TRBV4-2	TRBD2	.	TRBJ2-1	CASSQVPIAGGYRSSYNEQFF	TGTGCCAGCAGCCAAGTTCCGATAGCGGGGGGATATCGGAGCTCCTACAATGAGCAGTTCTTC
18	TRBV9	TRBD1	.	TRBJ1-6	CASSVTGTGGSYNSPLHF	TGTGCCAGCAGCGTAACCGGGACAGGGGGCTCCTATAATTCACCCCTCCACTTT
13	TRBV2	.	.	TRBJ2-1	CASKPTANNEQFF	TGTGCCAGCAAGCCTACTGCTAACAATGAGCAGTTCTTC
15	TRBV30	.	.	TRBJ1-3	CAWILQGNSGNTIYF	TGTGCCTGGATTCTGCAGGGGAATTCTGGAAACACCATATATTTT
15	TRBV5-5	.	.	TRBJ1-4	CASSLVGGAVEKLFF	TGTGCCAGCAGCTTGGTCGGGGGGGCCGTTGAAAAACTGTTTTTT
14	TRBV5-4	.	.	TRBJ1-1	CASSLGQAGTEAFF	TGTGCCAGCAGCTTGGGGCAGGCCGGCACTGAAGCTTTCTTT
15	TRBV24-1	.	.	TRBJ1-2	CATSETDRTREGYTF	TGTGCCACCAGTGAGACCGACAGGACACGAGAGGGCTACACCTTC
13	TRBV19	.	.	TRBJ2-1	CASSIDRANEQFF	TGTGCCAGTAGTATAGACAGGGCCAATGAGCAGTTCTTC
13	TRBV10-3	TRBD1	.	TRBJ1-2	CAISGDSNYGYTF	TGTGCCATCAGTGGGGACAGTAACTATGGCTACACCTTC
17	TRBV5-1	TRBD1	.	TRBJ1-1	CASSSGLQGDGSTEAFF	TGCGCCAGCAGCTCGGGGTTACAGGGGGACGGGAGCACTGAAGCTTTCTTT
12	TRBV24-1	.	.	TRBJ1-2	CATSDGGYGYTF	TGTGCCACCAGTGACGGTGGCTATGGCTACACCTTC
17	TRBV14	TRBD1	.	TRBJ1-3	CASSQETGVNSGNTIYF	TGTGCCAGCAGCCAAGAAACAGGGGTCAACTCTGGAAACACCATATATTTT
14	TRBV19	.	.	TRBJ2-7	CASSISDSSYEQYF	TGTGCCAGTAGTATTTCGGACAGCTCCTACGAGCAGTACTTC
14	TRBV6-4	.	.	TRBJ2-3	CASSDGGHADTQYF	TGTGCCAGCAGTGACGGGGGCCACGCAGATACGCAGTATTTT
13	TRBV18	.	.	TRBJ1-2	CASSPVVEDGYTF	TGTGCCAGCTCACCGGTGGTCGAGGATGGCTACACCTTC
15	TRBV5-1	.	.	TRBJ1-2	CASSLIPGRVDGYTF	TGCGCCAGCAGCTTGATTCCTGGGAGGGTTGATGGCTACACCTTC
13	TRBV4-3	.	.	TRBJ2-7	CASSQERGYEQYF	TGCGCCAGCAGCCAAGAACGGGGGTACGAGCAGTACTTC
14	TRBV28	.	.	TRBJ2-3	CASTTSGGTDTQYF	TGTGCCAGCACAACCTCAGGGGGCACAGATACGCAGTATTTT
15	TRBV9	.	.	TRBJ1-6	CASSVEIGDNSPLHF	TGTGCCAGCAGCGTAGAGATAGGGGATAATTCACCCCTCCACTTT
13	TRBV30	.	few	TRBJ1-3	CAWTGVSGNTIYF	TGTGCCTGGACAGGGGTCTCTGGAAACACCATATATTTT
16	TRBV19	.	.	TRBJ1-5	CASSIRPPGGSQPQHF	TGTGCCAGTAGTATCCGGCCACCCGGAGGGAGTCAGCCCCAGCATTTT
12	TRBV19	TRBD1	.	TRBJ1-2	CASRYTGVGYTF	TGTGCCAGTAGGTACACAGGGGTTGGCTACACCTTC
15	TRBV3-1/TRBV3-2	TRBD2	.	TRBJ2-1	CASSPAGATYNEQFF	TGTGCCAGCAGCCCAGCGGGGGCCACCTACAATGAGCAGTTCTTC
14	TRBV6-5	.	.	TRBJ1-1	CASSYNPGNTEAFF	TGTGCCAGCAGTTACAACCCGGGGAACACTGAAGCTTTCTTT
14	TRBV3-1/TRBV3-2	.	.	TRBJ1-5	CASSPSGHEQPQHF	TGTGCCAGCAGCCCCTCAGGGCATGAACAGCCCCAGCATTTT
18	TRBV4-3	.	.	TRBJ1-2	CASSQEGGPGALDYGYTF	TGCGCCAGCAGCCAAGAGGGGGGGCCGGGGGCATTGGACTATGGCTACACCTTC
15	TRBV5-1	.	.	TRBJ1-1	CASSLGARMNTEAFF	TGCGCCAGCAGCTTGGGGGCCAGAATGAACACTGAAGCTTTCTTT
15	TRBV4-2	.	.	TRBJ2-7	CASSQDLGPSYEQYF	TGTGCCAGCAGCCAAGATTTGGGGCCCTCCTACGAGCAGTACTTC
15	TRBV6-5	.	.	TRBJ1-1	CASSYRGWENTEAFF	TGTGCCAGCAGTTACCGGGGTTGGGAGAACACTGAAGCTTTCTTT
16	TRBV7-8	TRBD1	.	TRBJ1-3	CASSGAGTGSGNTIYF	TGTGCCAGCAGCGGCGCCGGGACAGGCTCTGGAAACACCATATATTTT
15	TRBV7-8	TRBD1	.	TRBJ2-7	CASSRGQGADYEQYF	TGTGCCAGCAGCAGGGGGCAGGGGGCCGACTACGAGCAGTACTTC
13	TRBV10-3	.	once	TRBJ1-5	CAISERGNQPQHF	TGTGCCATCAGTGAGAGAGGGAATCAGCCCCAGCATTTT
16	TRBV18	TRBD1	.	TRBJ2-3	CASSPKDRVNRDTQYF	TGTGCCAGCTCACCAAAGGACAGGGTGAATAGAGATACGCAGTATTTT
14	TRBV20-1	TRBD1	.	TRBJ1-2	CSASSPDRAHGYTF	TGCAGTGCTAGTTCACCCGACAGGGCTCATGGCTACACCTTC
16	TRBV4-1	TRBD1	.	TRBJ2-7	CASSQRLQGAMFEQYF	TGCGCCAGCAGCCAAAGGCTACAGGGGGCTATGTTCGAGCAGTACTTC
18	TRBV7-9	TRBD1	.	TRBJ1-1	CASSFILGTGGLNTEAFF	TGTGCCAGCAGCTTTATTCTCGGGACAGGGGGGTTGAACACTGAAGCTTTCTTT
11	TRBV30	TRBD1	few	TRBJ1-3	CAWRTGATIYF	TGTGCCTGGAGGACAGGGGCCACCATATATTTT
17	TRBV14	TRBD2	.	TRBJ2-1	CASSQGLAGGPANEQFF	TGTGCCAGCAGCCAAGGACTAGCGGGGGGGCCTGCGAATGAGCAGTTCTTC
13	TRBV29-1	TRBD1	.	TRBJ1-2	CSVEVQGGGGYTF	TGCAGCGTTGAAGTCCAGGGGGGAGGTGGCTACACCTTC
13	TRBV11-2	TRBD2	.	TRBJ2-7	CASSQGTSTEQYF	TGTGCCAGCAGCCAAGGGACTAGCACCGAGCAGTACTTC